This record looks at one T cell receptor beta chain sequence and its context. V trimming: 10 bases; J trimming: 0 bases; junction bases outside the gene matches: 8. The length of the CDR3 is 16 residues. Germline V CDR1 and CDR2: ENHRY, SYGVKD. Profiled with immunoSEQ multiplex PCR; TCRdb holds only in-frame clones, not every one. There are about 150,000 clones in the sample; about 83% occur only once, and 12% lies in the top ten. The sample originates from a study of blood T cell repertoires in COVID-19. The V gene is TRBV10-3, the J gene TRBJ1-6, with 8 bases matching TRBD1. The TCR comes from a woman aged 55-70 years with COVID-19, enrolled during active disease. The sequencing sample was made of peripheral blood. The CDR3 region has the DNA TGTGCCACCTCGACAGGGGCGAGCTCCTATAATTCACCCCTCCACTTT. Its translation is CATSTGASSYNSPLHF.